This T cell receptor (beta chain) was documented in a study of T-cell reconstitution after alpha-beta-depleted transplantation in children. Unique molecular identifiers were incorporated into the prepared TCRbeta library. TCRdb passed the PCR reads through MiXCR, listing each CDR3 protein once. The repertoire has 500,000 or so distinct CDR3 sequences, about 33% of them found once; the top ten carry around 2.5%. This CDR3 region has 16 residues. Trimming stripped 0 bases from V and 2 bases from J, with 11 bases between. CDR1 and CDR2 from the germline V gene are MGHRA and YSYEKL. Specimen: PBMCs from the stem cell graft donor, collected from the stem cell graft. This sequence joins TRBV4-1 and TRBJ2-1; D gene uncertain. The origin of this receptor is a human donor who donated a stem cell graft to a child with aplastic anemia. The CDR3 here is CASSQDLRLAYNEQFF. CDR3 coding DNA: TGCGCCAGCAGCCAAGATCTTCGATTGGCCTACAATGAGCAGTTCTTC.